These 12 T cell receptor beta chains were all obtained from the same sample, sequenced in a study of T-cell memory formation after mild COVID-19. MiXCR, applied by TCRdb to the 5' RACE reads, yields one record per CDR3 protein. Counted here are under 110,000 distinct CDR3 sequences, 12% occurring once; the ten biggest clones make up around 27%. The material sequenced was PBMCs or a T cell subset sorted from them (not recorded which). The receptors come from an adult woman who had mild COVID-19 (a few samples of this study predate the infection). Cell type and time point are not known.

This clonotype was recorded many times. CDR3 sequence reads: CASSFSYQGGNEQYF. In nucleotides, the CDR3 is TGTGCCAGCAGCTTCTCGTACCAGGGCGGGAACGAGCAGTACTTC. V usage is TRBV7-9 and J usage is TRBJ2-7; tentatively, D is TRBD2 (6 bases). CDR3 length: 15 residues. The V gene lost 3 bases and the J gene lost 5 bases, with 17 bases spanning the gap. Germline V gene lookup returns CDR1 SEHNR and CDR2 FQNEAQ (reference sequence). The variable domain in full, with the rest retrieved from reference TRBV7-9 and TRBJ2-7, is DTGVSQNPRHKITKRGQNVTFRCDPISEHNRLYWYRQTLGQGPEFLTYFQNEAQLEKSRLLSDRFSAERPKGSFSTLEIQRTEQGDSAMYLCASSFSYQGGNEQYFGPGTRLTVT.

J is TRBJ1-4 and V is TRBV5-1; the D gene is possibly TRBD1 (6 bases). CDR1 and CDR2 from the germline V gene are SGHRS and YFSETQ. V was trimmed by 4 bases and J by 3 bases, leaving 13 bases between them. The CDR3 covers 15 residues. The CDR3 DNA is TGCGCCAGCAGCCACACAGGGTTGGCTAATGAAAAACTGTTTTTT. It is translated as CASSHTGLANEKLFF.

This clonotype is a singleton in its sample. The chain is built from TRBV15 and TRBJ2-3; D is ambiguous. The CDR3 spans 15 residues. Germline V gene lookup returns CDR1 LNHNV and CDR2 YYDKDF (reference sequence). V lost 3 bases and J lost 2, with 12 bases in between. The CDR3 coding sequence is TGTGCCACCAGCAGCCTAGATGCGGTCACAGATACGCAGTATTTT. Translated, it gives CATSSLDAVTDTQYF.

CDR3 amino acids: CSAVLAGVQETQYF. CDR3 coding DNA: TGCAGTGCTGTACTAGCGGGGGTGCAAGAGACCCAGTACTTC. The rearrangement uses TRBV20-1 and TRBJ2-5; 11 bases are a match to TRBD2. CDR3 length: 14 amino acids. J gave up 2 bases and V 5 bases, and 4 bases lay outside the gene matches. Germline V CDR1 and CDR2: DFQATT, SNEGSKA (reference sequence).

There are a few counts of this clonotype. This sequence joins TRBV29-1 and TRBJ2-4; TRBD1 aligns across 9 bases. J gave up 10 bases and V 3 bases, and 7 bases lay outside the gene matches. The germline CDR1 and CDR2 sequences are SQVTM and ANQGSEA. This CDR3 region has 13 residues. The DNA of the CDR3 is TGCAGCGTTGAGGGACAGGGAGGGAAGATTCAGTACTTC. Its translation: CSVEGQGGKIQYF.

The V call is TRBV7-9, the J call TRBJ2-1; TRBD2 agrees at 10 bases. Germline assignment: CDR1 SEHNR and CDR2 FQNEAQ (reference sequence). V lost 5 bases, J lost 1 base, and 5 bases stayed unmatched. The CDR3 extends over 16 amino acids. This chain's CDR3 is CASSHSGGTSYNEQFF. CDR3 bases: TGTGCCAGCAGCCATAGCGGGGGGACGTCCTACAATGAGCAGTTCTTC.

The chain is built from TRBV29-1 and TRBJ2-2; 8 bases match TRBD1. Germline V gene sequence: CDR1 SQVTM, CDR2 ANQGSEA. V was pared by 3 bases and J by 1 base, with 4 bases of the junction left unmatched. CDR3 size: 15 residues. CDR3 protein: CSVEGGQVNTGELFF. For the CDR3, the DNA is TGCAGCGTTGAGGGGGGACAGGTGAACACCGGGGAGCTGTTTTTT.

This clonotype turned up a few times. The gene calls are TRBV6-1 and TRBJ1-4, with D possibly being TRBD1 (5 bases). V was pared by 1 base and J by 7 bases, with 10 bases between. This CDR3 contains 14 residues. Germline V gene sequence: CDR1 MNHNS, CDR2 SASEGT. CDR3 protein: CASSEEGSGEKLFF. DNA for the CDR3: TGTGCCAGCAGTGAAGAGGGGTCGGGTGAAAAACTGTTTTTT.

The J gene is TRBJ2-1, the V gene TRBV5-5; no firm D call. V lost 1 base and J lost 5, with 22 bases in between. CDR3 length: 18 amino acids. The V gene's germline CDR1 is SGHKS and CDR2 YYEKEE (reference sequence). In nucleotides, the CDR3 is TGTGCCAGCAGCTTGCAGCCGACACACGGGTTCCCCGACAATGAGCAGTTCTTC. Amino acid sequence: CASSLQPTHGFPDNEQFF.

This clonotype was seen a single time. The V and J genes are TRBV18 and TRBJ2-1; 7 positions agree with TRBD2. V shed 6 bases, J shed 4 bases, and the junction held 3 bases outside the gene matches. Germline V gene lookup returns CDR1 KGHSH and CDR2 LQKENI. This CDR3 is 13 amino acids long. The CDR3 DNA is TGTGCCAGCTCTGCGGGGGAGTACAATGAGCAGTTCTTC. As protein: CASSAGEYNEQFF.

This clonotype was seen repeatedly, ten times or more. The chain has TRBV25-1 and TRBJ2-5, with a tentative D call TRBD1 (5 bases). The CDR3 loop spans 12 amino acids. The germline V gene has CDR1 MGHDK and CDR2 SYGVNS. V was trimmed by 1 base and J by 10 bases, leaving 10 bases between them. CDR3 sequence reads: CASSELGPGQYF. CDR3 sequence (DNA): TGTGCCAGCAGTGAATTGGGGCCGGGCCAGTACTTC.

The chain uses TRBV4-2 and TRBJ2-7, with D tentatively TRBD2 (6 bases). Germline CDR1 is LGHNA and CDR2 is YNFKEQ. The CDR3 loop spans 14 amino acids. Between the trimmed V and J ends, which lost 4 bases and 2 bases, there was a span of 12 bases. The CDR3 here is CASSPRDSTYEQYF. The CDR3 coding sequence is TGTGCCAGCAGCCCCCGGGACTCCACCTACGAGCAGTACTTC.